This T cell receptor beta chain was sequenced in a study of blood T cells in healthy people across ages. This clonotype was seen a handful of times. It was with a sample-barcoded 5' primer and a J-beta primer mix that a second PCR of roughly 7 to 12 cycles was run. Each cDNA molecule was tagged by a template-switch adaptor that had 12 random nucleotides. MiXCR was run by TCRdb on the 5' RACE reads, yielding one entry per CDR3 protein. This table has 450,000 to 650,000 distinct CDR3 sequences, 20% to 30% appearing once. Germline V gives CDR1 LGHDT, CDR2 YNNKEL (reference sequence). CDR3 size: 15 residues. Separately, the same data were catalogued under a study of T cells of mothers and their children. That study reports: For the second PCR, the M1S primer put in sample barcodes and 2-4 random nucleotides. Each mother yielded more than 9 million TCR beta CDR3 reads. Each child yielded a few million reads.

This chain links TRBV3-1 with TRBJ2-5; 7 nucleotides match TRBD1. The J call may be mistaken, given a closer DNA end match to TRBJ2-7. Sequencing was carried out using blood. This receptor was identified in a boy aged 5-17 years in good health. This CDR3 reads CASSLRWQGDYEQYF. CDR3 nucleotides: TGTGCCAGCAGCCTACGGTGGCAGGGGGACTACGAGCAGTACTTC.